The clone carrying this T cell receptor beta chain has only a few counts. No antigen is known for it. These data come from a study of beta chain features in type 1 diabetes. The germline CDR1 and CDR2 sequences are LNHDA and SQIVND (reference sequence). The CDR3 totals 14 residues. V shed 4 bases and J shed 2 bases, with 10 bases lying between them. Expressed TCRB transcripts were sequenced, since all the RNA that had been isolated was reverse transcribed. Profiled with immunoSEQ multiplex PCR; TCRdb holds only in-frame clones, not every one. The sample has under 850,000 clones, over 10% seen once. Study outcomes and limitations: Sampled from patients, naive, central memory and Treg TCRB repertoires appeared more similar than those sampled from healthy donors. Equally in patients and controls, shorter templates might have been favored by PCR. Among all four CD4+ subsets, Type 1 diabetes patients had TCRB CDR3s that were moderately but significantly shorter.

The clonotype comes from a man aged 18-30 years with type 1 diabetes. The source material was naive CD4+ T cells from blood. The chain recombines TRBV19 with TRBJ2-3; no reliable D call. The CDR3 region is CASSSGFSTDTQYF. The CDR3 DNA reads as TGTGCCAGTAGTAGTGGCTTTTCCACAGATACGCAGTATTTT.